This passage covers 17 T cell receptor beta chains from one sample sequenced in a study of blood T cells in healthy people across ages. For the second PCR, which ran for 7 to 11 cycles, a sample-barcoded 5' primer and a J-beta primer mix were used. In TCRdb, the 5' RACE reads were re-called with MiXCR into one record per CDR3 protein. Of some 900,000 distinct CDR3 sequences in the sample, about 44% are singletons; the top ten hold roughly 13%. Sequences were obtained from blood. The receptors were gathered from a man aged 30 to 45 in good health.

This clonotype occurred many times. The chain is built from TRBV12-3 or TRBV12-4 and TRBJ2-7; D gene uncertain. V was clipped by 6 bases and J by 3 bases, with 6 bases between them. CDR3 length: 11 residues. The CDR3 DNA sequence: TGTGCCAGCAGCTCTCACTACGAGCAGTACTTC. Its translation is CASSSHYEQYF.

There are a few counts of this clonotype. This rearrangement joins TRBV5-1 to TRBJ2-1; D is tentatively TRBD1 or TRBD2 (5 bases each). The CDR3 totals 13 residues. Trimming removed 3 bases from V and 7 bases from J, with 11 bases in between. Germline V CDR1 and CDR2: SGHRS, YFSETQ. The CDR3 sequence: CASSCGDGNEQFF. CDR3 DNA: TGCGCCAGCAGCTGTGGGGACGGGAATGAGCAGTTCTTC.

The chain has TRBV29-1 and TRBJ2-7, with D possibly matching TRBD1 (5 bases). The ends were cut back, 5 bases at V and 9 bases at J, with 20 bases in the middle. Germline V gives CDR1 SQVTM, CDR2 ANQGSEA. The CDR3 is 13 amino acids. Here the CDR3 DNA reads TGCAGCGTTTCTACTCCTGGGGCTAATGGGCAGTACTTC. This encodes CSVSTPGANGQYF.

The chain joins TRBV4-1 to TRBJ2-7, with D hard to call. The CDR3 has 17 residues. V was trimmed by 4 bases and J by 2 bases, leaving 21 bases between them. Germline-derived CDR1 and CDR2 are MGHRA and YSYEKL. CDR3 in DNA: TGCGCCAGCAGCCCCCGTTTGGTAGCTGATATCCCCTACGAGCAGTACTTC. Translating gives CASSPRLVADIPYEQYF.

This clonotype was observed a few times. This chain connects TRBV7-9 to TRBJ2-3; either TRBD1 or TRBD2 may supply D (6 bases each). Germline assignment: CDR1 SEHNR and CDR2 FQNEAQ (reference sequence). V lost 6 bases to trimming and J lost 5 bases, with 18 bases between them. This CDR3 comprises 15 residues. This CDR3 is CASSFRGGVLDTQYF. The CDR3 nucleotides are TGTGCCAGCAGTTTCAGGGGAGGCGTGTTAGATACGCAGTATTTT.

The CDR3 loop reads CASSRLAPYNEQYF. CDR3 coding DNA: TGTGCCAGCAGTAGGCTAGCTCCCTACAATGAGCAGTACTTC. The chain carries TRBV6-5 and TRBJ2-4; a possible D gene is TRBD2 (5 bases). Between the trimmed V and J ends, which lost 5 bases and 13 bases, there was a span of 21 bases. CDR1 is MNHEY and CDR2 is SVGAGI in the germline V gene. The CDR3 runs to 14 residues.

The chain couples TRBV3-1 to TRBJ2-1, with 9 bases that match TRBD2. Looked up from germline, CDR1 is LGHDT and CDR2 is YNNKEL (reference sequence). The trim removed 3 bases at V and 0 bases at J, leaving 3 bases unmatched. This CDR3 comprises 16 residues. The CDR3 loop is CASSHLAGHSYNEQFF. CDR3 in DNA: TGTGCCAGCAGCCACCTAGCGGGGCACTCCTACAATGAGCAGTTCTTC.

V and J are TRBV3-1 and TRBJ1-6, with unresolved D. This CDR3 is 17 amino acids long. Trimming cost V 1 base and J 0 bases, with 10 bases left between them. Germline V gene lookup returns CDR1 LGHDT and CDR2 YNNKEL (reference sequence). CDR3: CASSQATGSSYNSPLHF. DNA of the CDR3: TGTGCCAGCAGCCAAGCTACGGGGAGCTCCTATAATTCACCCCTCCACTTT.

This chain joins TRBV28 and TRBJ1-6; TRBD1 is a possible D gene (6 bases). The CDR3 is 16 amino acids. V gave up 2 bases and J gave up 8 bases, with 16 bases separating them. Germline lookup yields CDR1 MDHEN and CDR2 SYDVKM. CDR3 bases: TGTGCCAGCAGTTTAGCCGGGGGCAGCCGGGATTCACCCCTCCACTTT. The encoded protein is CASSLAGGSRDSPLHF.

This clonotype came up a few times. V usage is TRBV20-1 and J usage is TRBJ2-1; TRBD2 agrees at 14 bases. V trimming: 3 bases; J trimming: 3 bases; junction bases outside the gene matches: 7. CDR3 length: 17 amino acids. Germline V gene sequence: CDR1 DFQATT, CDR2 SNEGSKA (reference sequence). The chain's CDR3 is CSARGLAGASFYNEQFF. CDR3 nucleotides: TGCAGTGCTAGGGGACTAGCGGGGGCCTCCTTCTACAATGAGCAGTTCTTC.

In this sample, this clonotype turned up once. The gene calls are TRBV13 and TRBJ1-2; D perhaps matches TRBD1 (6 bases). The germline V gene encodes CDR1 PRHDT and CDR2 FYEKMQ (reference sequence). V dropped 6 bases and J dropped 4 bases, with 12 bases sitting between them. The CDR3 sequence is 13 residues long. CDR3: CASRRGQSYGYTF. CDR3 nucleotides: TGTGCCAGCAGACGCGGACAGAGCTATGGCTACACCTTC.

This clonotype has only a few counts. CDR3 amino acids: CASSEGSETQYF. The CDR3 DNA follows: TGTGCCAGCAGTGAGGGCAGTGAGACCCAGTACTTC. The chain has TRBV2 and TRBJ2-5; unclear D gene. The CDR3 loop spans 12 amino acids. Trimming removed 3 bases at V and 5 bases at J, with 7 bases between. CDR1 and CDR2 (germline): SNHLY, FYNNEI.

This clonotype was found many times. The DNA of the CDR3 is TGTGCCAGCAGCTTAGACCCCGCGGCTTCTAGGTACTTC. It translates to CASSLDPAASRYF. The chain links TRBV11-2 to TRBJ2-5; D remains ambiguous. The CDR3 has 13 residues. V lost 0 bases and J lost 13, with 15 bases in between. CDR1 is SGHAT, CDR2 FQNNGV, per germline. The variable domain in full, completed from reference TRBV11-2 and TRBJ2-5, reads EAGVAQSPRYKIIEKRQSVAFWCNPISGHATLYWYQQILGQGPKLLIQFQNNGVVDDSQLPKDRFSAERLKGVDSTLKIQPAKLEDSAVYLCASSLDPAASRYFGPGTRLLVL.

V usage is TRBV10-3 and J usage is TRBJ2-3; TRBD2 matches 15 bases. Losses at the gene ends were 9 bases for V and 2 bases for J; bases not matched to a gene: 3. The length of the CDR3 is 15 residues. Per the germline V gene, CDR1 is ENHRY and CDR2 is SYGVKD. The CDR3 protein is CAIRTSGGATDTQYF. CDR3 bases: TGTGCCATAAGGACTAGCGGGGGGGCCACAGATACGCAGTATTTT.

This rearrangement joins TRBV5-6 to TRBJ1-5, with 7 bases that match TRBD1. Germline loops: CDR1 SGHDT, CDR2 YYEEEE. This CDR3 is built from 16 residues. J was trimmed by 4 bases and V by 4 bases; bases with no gene match: 11. This CDR3 reads CASSLRTGSSNQPQHF. The CDR3 DNA is TGTGCCAGCAGCCTCAGGACAGGAAGCAGTAATCAGCCCCAGCATTTT. The full variable domain, rest sourced from reference TRBV5-6 and TRBJ1-5, is DAGVTQSPTHLIKTRGQQVTLRCSPKSGHDTVSWYQQALGQGPQFIFQYYEEEERQRGNFPDRFSGHQFPNYSSELNVNALLLGDSALYLCASSLRTGSSNQPQHFGDGTRLSIL.

The genes are TRBV20-1 and TRBJ2-4, with D unresolved. The CDR3 runs to 17 residues. Germline V gene data show CDR1 as DFQATT and CDR2 as SNEGSKA (reference sequence). Trimming shortened V by 1 base and J by 0 bases, and 16 bases separated the two germline ends. CDR3 amino acids: CSARVGPNRLAKNIQYF. Here the CDR3 DNA reads TGCAGTGCTAGAGTCGGGCCAAATCGTCTAGCCAAAAACATTCAGTACTTC.

The gene calls are TRBV27 and TRBJ1-2; D is ambiguous. Trimming cost V 11 bases and J 4 bases, with 11 bases left between them. The CDR3 is made up of 11 amino acids. CDR1 and CDR2 from the germline V gene are MNHEY and SMNVEV (reference sequence). CDR3: CAAGSLYGYTF. The CDR3, as DNA: TGTGCCGCAGGCAGCCTCTATGGCTACACCTTC.